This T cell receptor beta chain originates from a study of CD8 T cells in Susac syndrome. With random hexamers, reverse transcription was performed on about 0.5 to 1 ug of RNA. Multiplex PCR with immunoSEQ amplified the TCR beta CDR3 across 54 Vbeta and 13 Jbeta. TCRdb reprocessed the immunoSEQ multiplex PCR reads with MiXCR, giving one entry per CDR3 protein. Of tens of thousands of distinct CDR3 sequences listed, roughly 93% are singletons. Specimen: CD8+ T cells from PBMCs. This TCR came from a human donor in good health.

CDR3 nucleotide sequence: TGTGCCAGCAGCCACCATAGGCAGGGGGAGGAGACCCAGTACTTC. It codes for CASSHHRQGEETQYF. V gene TRBV7-2 combines with J gene TRBJ2-5, with 7 bases that match TRBD1. Germline V CDR1 and CDR2: SGHTA, FQGNSA. V lost 5 bases and J lost 5; bases outside the gene matches: 11. The CDR3 is made up of 15 amino acids.